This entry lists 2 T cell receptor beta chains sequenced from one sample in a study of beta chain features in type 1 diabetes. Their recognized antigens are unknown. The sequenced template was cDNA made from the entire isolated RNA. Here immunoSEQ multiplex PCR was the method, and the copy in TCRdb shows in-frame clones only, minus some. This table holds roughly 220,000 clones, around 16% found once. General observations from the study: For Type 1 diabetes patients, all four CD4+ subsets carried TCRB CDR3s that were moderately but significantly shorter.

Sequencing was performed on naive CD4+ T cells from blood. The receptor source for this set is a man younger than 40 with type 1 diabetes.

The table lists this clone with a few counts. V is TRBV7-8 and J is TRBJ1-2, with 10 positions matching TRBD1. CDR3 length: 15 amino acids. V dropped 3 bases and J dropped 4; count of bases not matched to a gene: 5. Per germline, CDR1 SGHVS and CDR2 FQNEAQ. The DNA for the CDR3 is TGTGCCAGCAGCTTTCGGACAGGGGGTGGCTATGGCTACACCTTC. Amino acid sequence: CASSFRTGGGYGYTF.

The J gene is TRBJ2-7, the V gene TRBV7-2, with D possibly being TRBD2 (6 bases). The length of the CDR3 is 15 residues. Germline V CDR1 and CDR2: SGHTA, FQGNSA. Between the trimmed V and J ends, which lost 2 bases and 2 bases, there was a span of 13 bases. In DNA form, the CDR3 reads TGTGCCAGCAGCTTAAGTCCGGCGGGGACCTACGAGCAGTACTTC. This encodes CASSLSPAGTYEQYF.